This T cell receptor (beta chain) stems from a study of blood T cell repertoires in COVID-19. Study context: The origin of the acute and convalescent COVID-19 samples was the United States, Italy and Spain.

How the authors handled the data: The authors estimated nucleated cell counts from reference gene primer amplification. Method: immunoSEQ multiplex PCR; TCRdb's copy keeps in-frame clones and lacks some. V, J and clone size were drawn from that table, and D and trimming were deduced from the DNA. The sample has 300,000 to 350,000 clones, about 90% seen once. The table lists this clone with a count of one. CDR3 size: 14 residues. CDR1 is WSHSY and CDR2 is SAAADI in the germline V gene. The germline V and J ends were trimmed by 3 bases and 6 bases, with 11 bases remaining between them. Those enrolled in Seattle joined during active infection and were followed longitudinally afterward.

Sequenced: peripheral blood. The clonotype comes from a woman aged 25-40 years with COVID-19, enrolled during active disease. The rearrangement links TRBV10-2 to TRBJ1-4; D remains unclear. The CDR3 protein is CASSDRSADEKLFF. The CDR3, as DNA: TGCGCCAGCAGTGACCGGTCGGCGGATGAAAAACTGTTTTTT.